This entry concerns a single T cell receptor beta chain. What it binds is unknown. The assay was immunoSEQ multiplex PCR, and TCRdb's table has in-frame clones only and misses some. The sample gives about 1.5 million clones, 95% to 99% of which show up once; about 0.45% is in the top ten. Germline V CDR1 and CDR2: SGDLS, YYNGEE. V was pared by 0 bases and J by 5 bases, with 12 bases between. There are 15 residues in the CDR3. This sample is part of a study of shared clonotypes between healthy human individuals. Study-level points and caveats: Estimated richness values were generally larger in naive subsets than in memory subsets. Roughly 5% of naive CD4 clonotypes were shared across a few donors.

The chain couples TRBV9 to TRBJ2-1, with D perhaps TRBD1 (5 bases). The TCR comes from a man younger than 40 in good health. Source material: naive CD4+ T cells sorted from blood. Subset: CD45RA+ positively selected. The CDR3 nucleotides read TGTGCCAGCAGCGTAGTTGGGGCAGTAAACAATGAGCAGTTCTTC. As protein: CASSVVGAVNNEQFF. Full variable domain (rest looked up from reference TRBV9 and TRBJ2-1): DSGVTQTPKHLITATGQRVTLRCSPRSGDLSVYWYQQSLDQGLQFLIQYYNGEERAKGNILERFSAQQFPDLHSELNLSSLELGDSALYFCASSVVGAVNNEQFFGPGTRLTVL.